One and the same sample provided the 4 T cell receptor beta chains below, sequenced in a study of identical twins. TCRdb analysed the 5' RACE reads with MiXCR anew, one entry per CDR3 protein. The profile shows 500,000 to 650,000 distinct CDR3 sequences, 20% to 25% of them singletons. The same sample was also used in a study of yellow fever vaccine responses in identical twins.

Sequenced sample: CD4+ T cells sorted from blood. Every receptor here comes from a young woman in good health.

The V call is TRBV7-9, the J call TRBJ2-1, with 11 bases matching TRBD2. This CDR3 region has 17 residues. Trimming removed 5 bases from V and 9 bases from J; junction bases left unmatched: 15. CDR1 is SEHNR and CDR2 is FQNEAQ in the germline V gene (reference sequence). In nucleotides, the CDR3 is TGTGCCAGCAGCACACTAGCGGGAGCCTCTGGAGGGGGTGAGCAGTTCTTC. Protein: CASSTLAGASGGGEQFF.

The genes are TRBV12-3 or TRBV12-4 and TRBJ1-1; 8 positions agree with TRBD1. V lost 6 bases, J lost 6 bases, and 12 bases stayed unmatched. The CDR3 is 15 amino acids. The CDR3 loop is CASRPPKTGVSEAFF. CDR3 DNA sequence: TGTGCCAGCAGACCCCCGAAGACAGGGGTCTCTGAAGCTTTCTTT.

With respect to this clonotype: Being one base from a much bigger clone, this may be a read error. The V call is TRBV4-1, the J call TRBJ2-3, with 8 nucleotides matching TRBD2. CDR3 length: 16 residues. In germline, CDR1 is MGHRA, CDR2 YSYEKL. The CDR3 reads CASSQGGLVGTNTQYF. The CDR3 DNA follows: TGCGCCAGCAGCCAAGGGGGACTAGTAGGCACAAATACGCAGTATTTT.

J is TRBJ2-1 and V is TRBV3-1; a weak D match, TRBD2 (6 bases). The CDR3 totals 15 residues. Germline-derived CDR1 and CDR2 are LGHDT and YNNKEL (reference sequence). Trimming cost V 2 bases and J 5 bases, with 13 bases left between them. The CDR3 region has the DNA TGTGCCAGCAGCCAATGGGACTCGCGGGACAATGAGCAGTTCTTC. Residues: CASSQWDSRDNEQFF.